A single sample gave rise to the 10 T cell receptor beta chains below, sequenced in a study of CD8 T cells in ankylosing spondylitis. TCRdb ran MiXCR on the 5' RACE reads and lists one entry per CDR3 protein. This sample has approximately 150,000 distinct CDR3 sequences, with around a tenth found just once. The material sequenced was blood, either unsorted or a sorted T cell fraction (not recorded which). The receptors were gathered from a female donor with ankylosing spondylitis or in good health (not recorded which).

In this sample, this clonotype turned up a few times. The rearrangement uses TRBV15 and TRBJ2-3; D remains unclear. The CDR3 extends over 17 amino acids. The germline V gene encodes CDR1 LNHNV and CDR2 YYDKDF (reference sequence). The V and J ends lost 3 bases and 4 bases respectively, with 20 bases between them. The CDR3 protein is CATSSDFGSSYADTQYF. CDR3 sequence (DNA): TGTGCCACCAGCAGCGATTTTGGTAGCTCCTACGCAGATACGCAGTATTTT.

The table lists this clonotype with many counts. This sequence joins TRBV15 and TRBJ2-4, with D tentatively TRBD1 or TRBD2 (6 bases each). The CDR3 is 13 residues long. The V gene's germline CDR1 is LNHNV and CDR2 YYDKDF (reference sequence). V was pared by 5 bases and J by 4 bases, with 9 bases between. The CDR3 is CATSGGGKNIQYF. As DNA, the CDR3 is TGTGCCACCAGCGGAGGGGGGAAAAACATTCAGTACTTC.

The rearrangement joins TRBV9 to TRBJ1-5; no clear D. Germline CDR1 SGDLS, CDR2 YYNGEE. Trimming took off 0 bases at V and 4 bases at J, with 5 bases between the two ends. The CDR3 has 13 residues. Here the CDR3 DNA reads TGTGCCAGCAGCGTAGGCCTTAATCAGCCCCAGCATTTT. This sequence encodes CASSVGLNQPQHF. The full variable domain, its missing parts supplied by reference TRBV9 and TRBJ1-5, is DSGVTQTPKHLITATGQRVTLRCSPRSGDLSVYWYQQSLDQGLQFLIQYYNGEERAKGNILERFSAQQFPDLHSELNLSSLELGDSALYFCASSVGLNQPQHFGDGTRLSIL.

This clonotype was observed a handful of times. V gene TRBV7-2 combines with J gene TRBJ2-1; D gene ambiguous. Germline V gives CDR1 SGHTA, CDR2 FQGNSA. The V gene lost 1 base and the J gene lost 10 bases, with 8 bases spanning the gap. The CDR3 spans 12 residues. Written as DNA, the CDR3 is TGTGCCAGCAGCTTAGTCGCGACCGAGCAGTTCTTC. It translates to CASSLVATEQFF.

This clonotype was seen ten or more times. The junction departs from germline at one end; a sequencing error may be responsible. V is TRBV4-3 and J is TRBJ2-7; D call uncertain. The length of the CDR3 is 13 residues. Germline V gene sequence: CDR1 LGHNA, CDR2 YSLEER. The CDR3 protein is CASSQDLSYEQYF. For the CDR3, the DNA is TGTGCCAGCAGCCAGGATTTAAGCTACGAGCAGTACTTC.

This rearrangement joins TRBV9 to TRBJ2-7; no definite D call. Germline loops: CDR1 SGDLS, CDR2 YYNGEE. There are 15 residues in the CDR3. V lost 2 bases, J lost 6 bases, and 18 bases lay in between. CDR3 coding DNA: TGTGCCAGCAGCGTTGGGCCACCGATAACCTTCGAGCAGTACTTC. Translating gives CASSVGPPITFEQYF. The full variable domain, completed using reference TRBV9 and TRBJ2-7, is DSGVTQTPKHLITATGQRVTLRCSPRSGDLSVYWYQQSLDQGLQFLIQYYNGEERAKGNILERFSAQQFPDLHSELNLSSLELGDSALYFCASSVGPPITFEQYFGPGTRLTVT.

On this clonotype itself: The junction departs from germline at one end; a sequencing error may be responsible. The V call is TRBV28, the J call TRBJ2-1; D gene uncertain. Per the germline V gene, CDR1 is MDHEN and CDR2 is SYDVKM. This CDR3 comprises 11 residues. CDR3 loop: CATSFTDEQFF. As DNA, the CDR3 is TGTGCCACCAGTTTTACGGATGAGCAGTTCTTC. Full variable domain (rest looked up from reference TRBV28 and TRBJ2-1): DVKVTQSSRYLVKRTGEKVFLECVQDMDHENMFWYRQDPGLGLRLIYFSYDVKMKEKGDIPEGYSVSREKKERFSLILESASTNQTSMYLCATSFTDEQFFGPGTRLTVL.

Many counts were recorded for this clonotype. The chain recombines TRBV27 with TRBJ1-5; 11 bases line up with TRBD1. CDR3 size: 15 residues. V trimming: 6 bases; J trimming: 7 bases; junction bases outside the gene matches: 8. Germline V gene sequence: CDR1 MNHEY, CDR2 SMNVEV (reference sequence). CDR3 sequence (DNA): TGTGCCAGCAGCTCCGGGACAGGGGGAAGGCAGCCCCAGCATTTT. As protein: CASSSGTGGRQPQHF.

As DNA, the CDR3 is TGTGCCAGCAGCTCTTCCCGGGAGGCCCGGGAGACCCAGTACTTC. It encodes CASSSSREARETQYF. The chain recombines TRBV7-9 with TRBJ2-5; 7 nucleotides line up with TRBD2. V shed 4 bases and J 5 bases; nucleotides not matched to a gene: 10. CDR1 is SEHNR and CDR2 is FQNEAQ in the germline V gene (reference sequence). The CDR3 totals 15 residues.

The chain couples TRBV9 to TRBJ1-6; D uncertain. Germline CDR1 SGDLS, CDR2 YYNGEE. Trimming left V 6 bases short and J 0 bases short, with 7 bases between. The CDR3 consists of 14 residues. The CDR3 nucleotides are TGTGCCAGCACTTCAAGCTCCTATAATTCACCCCTCCACTTT. Amino acids: CASTSSSYNSPLHF.